The 3 T cell receptor beta chains reported below all come from one sample, sequenced in a study of cytomegalovirus exposure and HLA in healthy donors. The PCR used 60 Vbeta and 13 Jbeta primers. Assay: immunoSEQ multiplex PCR; the TCRdb copy retains only in-frame clones and omits some. This sample yields 220,000 or so clones, of which 80% to 85% are seen a single time; 2.7% belongs to the top ten. Sample: PBMCs. The receptors originated from a woman aged 40 to 55 in good health and CMV-seronegative.

The V and J genes are TRBV7-8 and TRBJ1-5; TRBD1 might be the D (6 bases). The ends were cut back, 5 bases at V and 6 bases at J, with 29 bases in the middle. The CDR3 covers 19 residues. Germline assignment: CDR1 SGHVS and CDR2 FQNEAQ. The chain's CDR3 is CASSPRRVTRGAGGQPQHF. CDR3 in DNA: TGTGCCAGCAGCCCAAGGAGGGTTACCAGGGGCGCGGGGGGTCAGCCCCAGCATTTT.

The chain joins TRBV10-3 to TRBJ1-2, with D perhaps TRBD1 (5 bases). This CDR3 comprises 13 residues. Germline V gene data show CDR1 as ENHRY and CDR2 as SYGVKD. Trimming removed 3 bases at V and 7 bases at J, with 12 bases between. The CDR3 DNA reads as TGTGCCATCAGTGATGGGGCTACAGGTGGCTACACCTTC. Translation gives CAISDGATGGYTF.

The chain is built from TRBV6-1 and TRBJ2-7, with 7 bases fitting TRBD1. Germline CDR1 is MNHNS and CDR2 is SASEGT. There are 13 residues in the CDR3. Trimming removed 8 bases from V and 2 bases from J; junction bases left unmatched: 6. The CDR3 is CASGPGQPYEQYF. The DNA for the CDR3 is TGTGCCAGCGGACCGGGACAGCCCTACGAGCAGTACTTC.